These T cell receptor beta chains were read from a single sample in a study of human T cells and chemical hapten exposure. TCRdb reprocessed the RACE reads via MiXCR and lists one record per CDR3 protein. The data show some 400,000 distinct CDR3 sequences, roughly 4.8% seen once. The source was whole blood, collected in connection with sensitization to the hapten diphenylcyclopropenone (DPC). The receptor source for this set is a woman in her forties or fifties with alopecia areata. Some clones in this sample may be carry-over from other donors' samples. The CDR3 runs from the conserved cysteine through the conserved F or W. The D gene is left open where the match is weak. Only part of the rows carry a size: once, few, many, or a class if the clone is expanded.

CDR3	DNA	J	D	size	V
CASSPTVSQETQYF	TGCGCCAGCAGCCCGACGGTCAGCCAAGAGACCCAGTACTTC	TRBJ2-5	-	many	TRBV4-1
CSARVGLSSYNEQFF	TGCAGTGCTAGAGTAGGACTCAGCTCCTACAATGAGCAGTTCTTC	TRBJ2-1	-	few	TRBV20-1
CASSLGWGLNEQFF	TGTGCCAGCAGTTTAGGTTGGGGCCTCAATGAGCAGTTCTTC	TRBJ2-1	-	many	TRBV12-3/TRBV12-4
CASSVDAYNEQFF	TGTGCCAGCAGTGTGGACGCTTACAATGAGCAGTTCTTC	TRBJ2-1	-	few	TRBV6-1
CASSLEPNSYNEQFF	TGTGCCAGCAGCTTAGAACCGAACTCCTACAATGAGCAGTTCTTC	TRBJ2-1	-	-	TRBV11-2
CATSRDGGGGREAFF	TGTGCCACCAGCAGAGATGGCGGGGGGGGAAGAGAAGCTTTCTTT	TRBJ1-1	-	many	TRBV15
CSVEGLAGGAGANVLTF	TGCAGCGTTGAGGGACTAGCGGGAGGAGCTGGGGCCAACGTCCTGACTTTC	TRBJ2-6	TRBD2	many	TRBV29-1
CSVRRYTEAFF	TGCAGCGTCCGGAGGTACACTGAAGCTTTCTTT	TRBJ1-1	-	many	TRBV29-1
CSVRSWTQKGEKLFF	TGCAGTGTAAGGAGCTGGACTCAGAAGGGTGAAAAACTGTTTTTT	TRBJ1-4	-	many	TRBV20-1
CASSLTGLAGNTIYF	TGTGCCAGCAGCCTTACAGGGCTCGCTGGAAACACCATATATTTT	TRBJ1-3	-	few	TRBV7-9
CASSLRFGEKLFF	TGTGCCAGCAGTTTAAGGTTCGGGGAAAAACTGTTTTTT	TRBJ1-4	-	many	TRBV12-3/TRBV12-4
CASSSGRSYGYTF	TGTGCCAGCAGCTCCGGACGGAGCTATGGCTACACCTTC	TRBJ1-2	-	many	TRBV13
CASSQETGTRGYGEQFF	TGTGCCAGCAGCCAAGAAACAGGGACCCGCGGGTATGGTGAGCAGTTCTTC	TRBJ2-1	-	many	TRBV3-1
CSASAGLYEQYF	TGCAGTGCTAGCGCGGGTCTCTACGAGCAGTACTTC	TRBJ2-7	-	few	TRBV20-1
CASSQDRTLRTHTQDNSPLHF	TGTGCCAGCAGCCAAGATCGGACTCTACGCACCCATACACAGGATAATTCACCCCTCCACTTT	TRBJ1-6	-	few	TRBV3-1
CSARGQGARRDTEAFF	TGCAGTGCTAGGGGACAGGGGGCGCGGAGGGACACTGAAGCTTTCTTT	TRBJ1-1	TRBD1	-	TRBV20-1
CASSLALGGSETQYF	TGTGCCAGCAGCTTAGCACTCGGTGGGTCAGAGACCCAGTACTTC	TRBJ2-5	-	few	TRBV7-8
CASRRLAGGVETQYF	TGTGCCAGCAGGAGACTAGCGGGAGGAGTGGAGACCCAGTACTTC	TRBJ2-5	TRBD2	many	TRBV3-1
CASRSGQPHEQYF	TGTGCCAGCAGGTCGGGACAGCCCCACGAGCAGTACTTC	TRBJ2-7	TRBD1	many	TRBV28
CSAKGHEQFF	TGCAGTGCTAAAGGTCATGAGCAGTTCTTC	TRBJ2-1	-	few	TRBV20-1
CASSLRPGGVEQFF	TGCGCCAGCAGCTTGAGGCCCGGAGGAGTTGAGCAGTTCTTC	TRBJ2-1	-	many	TRBV5-1
CASRQRPGLAGGDSYNEQFF	TGTGCCAGCAGACAAAGACCGGGACTAGCGGGAGGAGACTCCTACAATGAGCAGTTCTTC	TRBJ2-1	TRBD2	many	TRBV7-6
CASSTDRASSYNEQFF	TGTGCCAGCAGTACAGACAGGGCAAGCTCCTACAATGAGCAGTTCTTC	TRBJ2-1	TRBD1	few	TRBV6-1